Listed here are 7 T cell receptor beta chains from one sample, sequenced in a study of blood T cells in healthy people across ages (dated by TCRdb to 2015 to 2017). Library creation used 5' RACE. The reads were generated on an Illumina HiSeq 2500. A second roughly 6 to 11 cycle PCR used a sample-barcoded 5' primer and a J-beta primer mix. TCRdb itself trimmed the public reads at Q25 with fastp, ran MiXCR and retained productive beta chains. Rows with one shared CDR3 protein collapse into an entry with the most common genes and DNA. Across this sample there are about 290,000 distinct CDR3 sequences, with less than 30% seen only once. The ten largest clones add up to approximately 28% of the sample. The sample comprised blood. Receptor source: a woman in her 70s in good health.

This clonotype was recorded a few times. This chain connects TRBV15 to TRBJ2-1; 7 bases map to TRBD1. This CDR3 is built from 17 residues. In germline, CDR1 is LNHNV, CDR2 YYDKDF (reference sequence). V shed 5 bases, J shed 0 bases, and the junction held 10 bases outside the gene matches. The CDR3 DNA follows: TGTGCCACCAGCTTATTAAGGGGGCAGAGCTCCTACAATGAGCAGTTCTTC. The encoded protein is CATSLLRGQSSYNEQFF.

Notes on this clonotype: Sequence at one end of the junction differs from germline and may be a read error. The CDR3 DNA reads TGTGCTAGTGGTTTGGTCACGAACATCGGGGAGCTGTTTTTT. Translation gives CASGLVTNIGELFF. V gene TRBV12-5 combines with J gene TRBJ2-2; D is ambiguous. The CDR3 has 14 residues. Germline values: CDR1 LGHNT, CDR2 FRNRAP.

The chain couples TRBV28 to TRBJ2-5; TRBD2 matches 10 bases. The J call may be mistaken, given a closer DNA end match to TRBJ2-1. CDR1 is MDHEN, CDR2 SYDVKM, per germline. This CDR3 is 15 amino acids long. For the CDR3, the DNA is TGTGCCAGCAGTTCTTCCAGCGGGAGGGCAAGTGAGCAGTTCTTC. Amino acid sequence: CASSSSSGRASEQFF.

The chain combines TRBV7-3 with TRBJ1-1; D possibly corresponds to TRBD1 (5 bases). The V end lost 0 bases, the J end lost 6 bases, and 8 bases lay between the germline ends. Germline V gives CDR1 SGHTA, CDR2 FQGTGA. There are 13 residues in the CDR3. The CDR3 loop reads CASSLTGTSEAFF. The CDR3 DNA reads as TGTGCCAGCAGCTTAACAGGGACTTCTGAAGCTTTCTTT.

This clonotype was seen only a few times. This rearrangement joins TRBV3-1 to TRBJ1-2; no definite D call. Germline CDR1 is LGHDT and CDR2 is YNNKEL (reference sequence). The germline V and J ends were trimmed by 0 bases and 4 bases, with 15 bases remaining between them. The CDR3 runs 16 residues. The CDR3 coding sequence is TGTGCCAGCAGCCAAGACTCGGCGTGGGTAGGCTATGGCTACACCTTC. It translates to CASSQDSAWVGYGYTF.

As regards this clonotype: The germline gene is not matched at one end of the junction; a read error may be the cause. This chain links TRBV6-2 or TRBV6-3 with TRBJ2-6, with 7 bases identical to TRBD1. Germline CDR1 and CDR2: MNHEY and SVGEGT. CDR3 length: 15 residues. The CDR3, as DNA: TGTGCCAGCAGTTACGAGGGGGCTGGGGCCAACGTCCCGACTTTC. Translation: CASSYEGAGANVPTF.

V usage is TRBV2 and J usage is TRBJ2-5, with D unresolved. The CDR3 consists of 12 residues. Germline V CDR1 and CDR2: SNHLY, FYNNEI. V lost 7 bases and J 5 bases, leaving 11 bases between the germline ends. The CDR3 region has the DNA TGTGCCAGCAAGGGCGATTTGGAGACCCAGTACTTC. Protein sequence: CASKGDLETQYF. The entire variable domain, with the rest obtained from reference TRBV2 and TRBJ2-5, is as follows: EPEVTQTPSHQVTQMGQEVILRCVPISNHLYFYWYRQILGQKVEFLVSFYNNEISEKSEIFDDQFSVERPDGSNFTLKIRSTKLEDSAMYFCASKGDLETQYFGPGTRLLVL.